Listed below are T cell receptor beta chains from one sample, sequenced in a study of blood T cell repertoires in COVID-19. Clones were sequenced by immunoSEQ multiplex PCR, and TCRdb holds only the in-frame ones, with some missing. Of around 250,000 clones in the sample, around 87% are singletons; the top ten hold around 1.9%. Sequenced sample: peripheral blood. The receptor source for this set is a woman aged 55 to 70 with COVID-19, enrolled during active disease. Both conserved end residues are part of each CDR3. A D gene is named only where the DNA matches it firmly. Size is stated for part of the rows, as once, few or many counts, or as a class when the clone is expanded.

>TRBJ2-1|NA|TRBV19|TRBD2
CASSMSSGGAYNEQFF
TGTGCCAGTAGTATGAGTAGCGGGGGGGCATACAATGAGCAGTTCTTC
>TRBJ2-1|NA|TRBV7-2|TRBD2
CASSLLSGGRDEQFF
TGTGCCAGCAGCTTACTTTCGGGGGGGCGCGATGAGCAGTTCTTC
>TRBJ1-2|NA|TRBV30|NA
CAWSVGGGYTF
TGTGCCTGGAGTGTCGGGGGTGGCTACACCTTC
>TRBJ1-5|NA|TRBV10-1|TRBD1
CATHYRGQQPQHF
TGCGCCACCCATTACAGGGGGCAACAGCCCCAGCATTTT
>TRBJ2-2|NA|TRBV27|NA
CASSYKGAGELFF
TGTGCCAGCAGTTATAAGGGAGCCGGGGAGCTGTTTTTT
>TRBJ2-3|NA|TRBV18|TRBD2
CASSPPLAGITDTQYF
TGTGCCAGCTCACCACCACTAGCGGGGATCACAGATACGCAGTATTTT
>TRBJ2-5|many|TRBV6-2/TRBV6-3|NA
CASSYSISQGRQETQYF
TGTGCCAGCAGTTACTCGATTAGTCAGGGGCGCCAAGAGACCCAGTACTTC
>TRBJ2-7|NA|TRBV6-2/TRBV6-3|TRBD1
CASSETGDEQYF
TGTGCCAGCAGTGAGACAGGGGACGAGCAGTACTTC
>TRBJ2-5|once|TRBV7-9|NA
CASSLVGAGETQYF
TGTGCCAGCAGCTTAGTGGGGGCCGGAGAGACCCAGTACTTC
>TRBJ2-7|once|TRBV11-2|NA
CASSPGYYGDSYEQYF
TGTGCCAGCAGCCCCGGTTACTACGGGGATTCCTACGAGCAGTACTTC
>TRBJ2-5|NA|TRBV12-3/TRBV12-4|NA
CASRLNTLETQYF
TGTGCCAGCAGGTTGAATACATTAGAGACCCAGTACTTC
>TRBJ1-1|NA|TRBV5-4|TRBD1
CASSLQQGLNTEAFF
TGTGCCAGCAGCTTGCAACAGGGGCTAAACACTGAAGCTTTCTTT